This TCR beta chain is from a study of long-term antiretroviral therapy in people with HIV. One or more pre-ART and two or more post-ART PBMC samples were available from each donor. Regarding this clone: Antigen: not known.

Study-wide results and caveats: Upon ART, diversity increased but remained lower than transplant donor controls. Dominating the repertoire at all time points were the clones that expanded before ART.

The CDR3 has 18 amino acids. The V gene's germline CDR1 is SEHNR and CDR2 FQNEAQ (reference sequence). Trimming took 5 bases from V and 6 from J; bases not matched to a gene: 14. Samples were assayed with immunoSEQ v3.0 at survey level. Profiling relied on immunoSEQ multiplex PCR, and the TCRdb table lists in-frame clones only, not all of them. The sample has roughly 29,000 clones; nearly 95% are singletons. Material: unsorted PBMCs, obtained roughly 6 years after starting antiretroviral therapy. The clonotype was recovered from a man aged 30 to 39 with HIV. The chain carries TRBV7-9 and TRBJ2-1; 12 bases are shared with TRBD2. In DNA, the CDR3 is TGTGCCAGCAGCCCCTCTTCGGCTAGCGGGGGGGCCTTCAATGAGCAGTTCTTC. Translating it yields CASSPSSASGGAFNEQFF. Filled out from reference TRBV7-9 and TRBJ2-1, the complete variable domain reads DTGVSQNPRHKITKRGQNVTFRCDPISEHNRLYWYRQTLGQGPEFLTYFQNEAQLEKSRLLSDRFSAERPKGSFSTLEIQRTEQGDSAMYLCASSPSSASGGAFNEQFFGPGTRLTVL.